These 30 T cell receptor beta chains came from one sample sequenced in a study of response to subunit inactivated influenza vaccine listed by TCRdb under 2018. The time point label for this specimen denotes: 45 to 50 days after influenza vaccine administration. Receptors were amplified or captured by RT-PCR. Sequencing took place on an Illumina HiSeq 2500. TCRdb reworked the public reads: Q25 trimming with fastp, MiXCR clone assembly, productive beta chains retained. When rows share a CDR3 protein, they turn into one entry using the most common DNA and genes. The table for this sample lists some 500,000 distinct CDR3 sequences; roughly 13% of them were counted only once. The ten largest make up roughly 14% of the sample. The source material was PBMCs from blood, sampled 45 days after vaccination. The receptors stem from a middle-aged man who received an inactivated influenza vaccine. Donor details come from another sample of the same person, matched by shared clones.

In this sample, this clonotype turned up a few times. J is TRBJ2-3 and V is TRBV12-3 or TRBV12-4, with 8 bases identical to TRBD1. This CDR3 is built from 15 residues. Trimming took 4 bases from V and 6 from J; bases not matched to a gene: 9. CDR3 sequence reads: CASSSSGGTFDTQYF. For the CDR3, the DNA is TGTGCCAGCAGTTCCTCAGGGGGCACTTTTGATACGCAGTATTTT.

The chain employs TRBV5-6 and TRBJ2-5, with D unresolved. V lost 4 bases, J lost 0 bases, and 13 bases lay in between. Germline V gene lookup returns CDR1 SGHDT and CDR2 YYEEEE. This CDR3 spans 15 amino acids. The CDR3, as DNA: TGTGCCAGCAGCACCCCTTCAGCGTACCAAGAGACCCAGTACTTC. Protein: CASSTPSAYQETQYF. Combining the CDR3 with reference TRBV5-6 and TRBJ2-5 gives the whole variable domain DAGVTQSPTHLIKTRGQQVTLRCSPKSGHDTVSWYQQALGQGPQFIFQYYEEEERQRGNFPDRFSGHQFPNYSSELNVNALLLGDSALYLCASSTPSAYQETQYFGPGTRLLVL.

In its sample, this clonotype was seen many times. This chain uses TRBV5-6 with TRBJ2-5, with TRBD2 matching over 11 bases. This CDR3 comprises 15 residues. Germline trimming cut 0 bases from V and 7 bases from J; bases unmatched to any gene: 5. CDR1 and CDR2 from the germline V gene are SGHDT and YYEEEE. DNA for the CDR3: TGTGCCAGCAGCTTGGAGGGGACTAGCGGAGGGACCCAGTACTTC. It translates to CASSLEGTSGGTQYF.

The gene calls are TRBV6-1 and TRBJ1-1; D might be TRBD1 (6 bases). V was clipped by 6 bases and J by 3 bases, with 20 bases between them. The CDR3 is made up of 16 amino acids. The germline CDR1 and CDR2 sequences are MNHNS and SASEGT. The CDR3 sequence: CASSHPKGGAYTEAFF. For the CDR3, the DNA is TGTGCCAGCAGCCATCCGAAGGGGGGGGCATACACTGAAGCTTTCTTT.

The chain couples TRBV4-3 to TRBJ2-3; tentative D call: TRBD1 (5 bases). Germline V gene data show CDR1 as LGHNA and CDR2 as YSLEER. This CDR3 is 16 amino acids long. V lost 4 bases, J lost 5 bases, and 19 bases lay in between. CDR3: CASSPRHLTERDTQYF. The CDR3 DNA reads as TGCGCCAGCAGCCCGCGGCATTTGACAGAGAGAGATACGCAGTATTTT.

The chain uses TRBV3-1 and TRBJ2-2, with a weak D call TRBD2 (6 bases). From germline, CDR1 is LGHDT and CDR2 YNNKEL (reference sequence). The CDR3 runs 16 residues. V gave up 0 bases and J gave up 6 bases, with 14 bases separating them. Here the CDR3 DNA reads TGTGCCAGCAGCCAAGAATGGGGTAGGGAGGCCGGGGAGCTGTTTTTT. Its protein product is CASSQEWGREAGELFF.

This clonotype was seen a few times. The gene calls are TRBV7-9 and TRBJ1-1, with 9 bases aligning to TRBD1. The CDR3 covers 14 residues. Looked up from germline, CDR1 is SEHNR and CDR2 is FQNEAQ (reference sequence). With 6 bases clipped from V and 7 bases from J, the junction kept 9 bases outside the gene matches. CDR3 amino acids: CASSTGDRDDEAFF. As DNA, the CDR3 is TGTGCCAGCAGTACCGGGGACAGGGACGATGAAGCTTTCTTT.

CDR3 loop: CASSLTGRSSEQYF. The DNA of the CDR3 is TGTGCCAGCAGCCTGACAGGGAGGAGTAGCGAGCAGTACTTC. The chain recombines TRBV28 with TRBJ2-7; tentative D call: TRBD1 (7 bases). Germline CDR1 MDHEN, CDR2 SYDVKM. The CDR3 has 14 amino acids. V was clipped by 6 bases and J by 6 bases, with 18 bases between them.

This clonotype was seen a few times. The V and J genes are TRBV3-1 and TRBJ1-1, with D perhaps matching TRBD1 (5 bases). The CDR3 length is 15 residues. Germline CDR1 reads LGHDT; CDR2 reads YNNKEL (reference sequence). Trimming removed 0 bases from V and 1 base from J, with 9 bases in between. In DNA, the CDR3 is TGTGCCAGCAGCCAAGAGGCGGGGGGGAACACTGAAGCTTTCTTT. It yields the protein CASSQEAGGNTEAFF.

CDR3 DNA: TGCAGTGCTAGGCCGCTAGCGGGAGCTACAGATACGCAGTATTTT. This encodes CSARPLAGATDTQYF. The chain combines TRBV20-1 with TRBJ2-3; 10 bases align to TRBD2. The J segment lost 3 bases and the V segment lost 3 bases, leaving 6 bases of the junction unmatched. This CDR3 has 15 residues. The germline gives CDR1 DFQATT, CDR2 SNEGSKA (reference sequence).

This clonotype was detected ten times or more. The CDR3 loop is CSVAYNEQFF. The CDR3 DNA reads as TGCAGCGTAGCCTACAATGAGCAGTTCTTC. The chain carries TRBV29-1 and TRBJ2-1; D not resolved. Germline V gene lookup returns CDR1 SQVTM and CDR2 ANQGSEA. The CDR3 is 10 amino acids. Trimming cost V 6 bases and J 2 bases, with 2 bases left between them.

This clonotype was counted many times. The chain is built from TRBV24-1 and TRBJ2-7; unclear D gene. CDR1 is KGHDR and CDR2 is SFDVKD in the germline V gene. V was shortened by 2 bases and J by 0 bases, with 4 bases between the two germline ends. The CDR3 has 13 residues. CDR3 DNA: TGTGCCACCAGTGATTCTAGCTCCTACGAGCAGTACTTC. Translating it yields CATSDSSSYEQYF.

The chain uses TRBV24-1 and TRBJ2-7; TRBD1 matches at 7 bases. This CDR3 has 13 amino acids. The V and J ends lost 4 bases and 2 bases, in that order; junction bases with no gene match: 1. Germline CDR1 is KGHDR and CDR2 is SFDVKD. CDR3 sequence reads: CATSEQGAYEQYF. Here the CDR3 DNA reads TGTGCCACCAGTGAGCAGGGGGCCTACGAGCAGTACTTC.

This clonotype was recorded many times. V and J are TRBV12-3 or TRBV12-4 and TRBJ2-7, with 16 bases lining up with TRBD2. The CDR3 has 16 residues. With 5 bases clipped from V and 2 bases from J, the junction kept 3 bases outside the gene matches. CDR3 DNA sequence: TGTGCCAGCAGTCGTGGGACTAGCGGGAGGGCCTACGAGCAGTACTTC. Translation gives CASSRGTSGRAYEQYF.

This clonotype was recorded a few times. The chain employs TRBV5-5 and TRBJ1-5; D gene uncertain. This CDR3 region has 15 residues. V was clipped by 0 bases and J by 6 bases, with 13 bases between them. Germline values: CDR1 SGHKS, CDR2 YYEKEE (reference sequence). For the CDR3, the DNA is TGTGCCAGCAGCTTGGATGGCCAGCAAGGTCAGCCCCAGCATTTT. Residues: CASSLDGQQGQPQHF.

The rearrangement joins TRBV2 to TRBJ2-5; 10 nucleotides match TRBD2. The CDR3 is 16 residues long. V gave up 8 bases and J gave up 1 base; unmatched junction bases: 10. From germline, CDR1 is SNHLY and CDR2 FYNNEI. Here the CDR3 DNA reads TGTGCCAGCGACCAACTAGCGGGGATTATCCAAGAGACCCAGTACTTC. Translated, it gives CASDQLAGIIQETQYF.

A few counts support this clonotype. The CDR3 nucleotides read TGTGCCAGCAGTTTAGATTACGATTGGGCAGGGGAAGCCTACGAGCAGTACTTC. Translation: CASSLDYDWAGEAYEQYF. The rearrangement joins TRBV12-3 or TRBV12-4 to TRBJ2-7; possibly TRBD1 for D (6 bases). The V gene lost 1 base and the J gene lost 2 bases, with 21 bases spanning the gap. The CDR3 is 18 amino acids.

At least ten counts were recorded for this clonotype. The chain employs TRBV6-1 and TRBJ1-1; maybe TRBD1 (5 bases). Looked up from germline, CDR1 is MNHNS and CDR2 is SASEGT. Trimming took 8 bases from V and 0 from J, leaving 10 bases between them. The CDR3 is 13 residues long. For the CDR3, the DNA is TGTGCCAGCGGCGGGACCTTGAACACTGAAGCTTTCTTT. Protein sequence: CASGGTLNTEAFF.

The gene calls are TRBV19 and TRBJ1-5; no clear D. The germline V gene has CDR1 LNHDA and CDR2 SQIVND (reference sequence). This CDR3 contains 13 residues. Trimming took off 2 bases at V and 3 bases at J, with 5 bases between the two ends. CDR3 in DNA: TGTGCCAGTAGTATATTAGTCAATCAGCCCCAGCATTTT. Translation gives CASSILVNQPQHF.

V is TRBV7-9 and J is TRBJ1-3, with a possible D match to TRBD1 (5 bases). The V end lost 6 bases, the J end lost 1 base, and 13 bases lay between the germline ends. The CDR3 contains 15 residues. The V gene's germline CDR1 is SEHNR and CDR2 FQNEAQ (reference sequence). DNA of the CDR3: TGTGCCAGCAGGCATCGGGGGGGTTCTGGAAACACCATATATTTT. It encodes CASRHRGGSGNTIYF.

This clonotype was seen repeatedly, ten times or more. The chain recombines TRBV9 with TRBJ2-1; TRBD2 aligns across 7 bases. The CDR3 has 16 amino acids. The ends lost 0 bases at V and 7 bases at J; junction bases unmatched: 10. CDR1 SGDLS and CDR2 YYNGEE come from the germline V gene. The CDR3 DNA reads as TGTGCCAGCAGCGTAGCTCTAGCGGTTCAAACGAATGAGCAGTTCTTC. It yields the protein CASSVALAVQTNEQFF.

The chain is built from TRBV24-1 and TRBJ2-3; the match to TRBD1 covers 8 bases. The CDR3 is 18 residues long. Looked up from germline, CDR1 is KGHDR and CDR2 is SFDVKD. Unmatched junction bases numbered 12, after V lost 3 bases and J lost 2 bases. CDR3 DNA sequence: TGTGCCACCAGTGATACCAGAACAGGGGGGAGTTTCACAGATACGCAGTATTTT. Translating it yields CATSDTRTGGSFTDTQYF.

The chain is built from TRBV4-2 and TRBJ2-3; the D gene could be TRBD1 or TRBD2 (5 bases each). Trimming cost V 1 base and J 5 bases, with 10 bases left between them. The CDR3 length is 14 residues. Germline V gene lookup returns CDR1 LGHNA and CDR2 YNFKEQ. CDR3 sequence: CASSQAGSGDTQYF. DNA for the CDR3: TGTGCCAGCAGCCAAGCAGGGAGTGGAGATACGCAGTATTTT.

This clonotype was found a few times. The gene calls are TRBV5-4 and TRBJ2-7; 8 positions agree with TRBD1. Per the germline V gene, CDR1 is SGHNT and CDR2 is YYREEE (reference sequence). Trimming removed 5 bases from V and 9 bases from J; junction bases left unmatched: 10. This CDR3 spans 13 amino acids. CDR3: CASSSDRVPTQYF. CDR3 nucleotide sequence: TGTGCCAGCAGTTCGGACAGGGTTCCGACGCAGTACTTC. Based on the CDR3 plus reference TRBV5-4 and TRBJ2-7, the full variable domain is ETGVTQSPTHLIKTRGQQVTLRCSSQSGHNTVSWYQQALGQGPQFIFQYYREEENGRGNFPPRFSGLQFPNYSSELNVNALELDDSALYLCASSSDRVPTQYFGPGTRLTVT.

This clonotype has a handful of counts. This chain uses TRBV5-1 with TRBJ2-5, with TRBD1 identical over 8 bases. The germline CDR1 and CDR2 sequences are SGHRS and YFSETQ. With V trimmed by 4 bases and J by 4 bases, 6 bases remained unmatched. There are 14 residues in the CDR3. In DNA form, the CDR3 reads TGCGCCAGCAGCCCGACAGGGGTAGGAGAGACCCAGTACTTC. It is translated as CASSPTGVGETQYF.

This clonotype occurred a few times. The chain couples TRBV10-2 to TRBJ2-2; TRBD1 aligns across 10 bases. Unmatched junction bases numbered 0, after V lost 6 bases and J lost 5 bases. The CDR3 has 13 amino acids. Germline assignment: CDR1 WSHSY and CDR2 SAAADI. The CDR3 DNA follows: TGCGCCAGCAGGGGACAGGGGACCGGGGAGCTGTTTTTT. Its protein is CASRGQGTGELFF.

V is TRBV28 and J is TRBJ2-6; D is unresolved. This CDR3 region has 16 residues. Deletions cut 6 bases from V and 0 bases from J, with 12 bases between. Germline V gives CDR1 MDHEN, CDR2 SYDVKM. The CDR3 DNA sequence: TGTGCCAGCAGCCCCCTCGCCTACTCTGGGGCCAACGTCCTGACTTTC. Its translation: CASSPLAYSGANVLTF.

In this sample, this clonotype turned up a few times. The chain couples TRBV5-1 to TRBJ2-5; possibly TRBD1 or TRBD2 for D (6 bases each). This CDR3 is built from 14 residues. Germline lookup yields CDR1 SGHRS and CDR2 YFSETQ. V was clipped by 4 bases and J by 3 bases, with 13 bases between them. CDR3 region: CASSGGTIKETQYF. CDR3 nucleotide sequence: TGCGCCAGCAGCGGCGGGACAATTAAAGAGACCCAGTACTTC. Filled out from reference TRBV5-1 and TRBJ2-5, the complete variable domain reads KAGVTQTPRYLIKTRGQQVTLSCSPISGHRSVSWYQQTPGQGLQFLFEYFSETQRNKGNFPGRFSGRQFSNSRSEMNVSTLELGDSALYLCASSGGTIKETQYFGPGTRLLVL.

The chain has TRBV12-3 or TRBV12-4 and TRBJ1-2; a weak D match, TRBD1 (5 bases). This CDR3 contains 15 residues. V lost 2 bases and J lost 1, with 11 bases in between. The CDR3 protein is CASSLIQGNNYGYTF. CDR3 sequence (DNA): TGTGCCAGCAGTTTAATCCAGGGTAATAACTATGGCTACACCTTC.

This clonotype was counted many times. V is TRBV12-3 or TRBV12-4 and J is TRBJ2-7, with D possibly TRBD2 on 5 matching bases. The length of the CDR3 is 12 residues. V was pared by 6 bases and J by 5 bases, with 11 bases between. The CDR3 loop reads CASRGGLNEQYF. DNA for the CDR3: TGTGCCAGCAGAGGAGGTCTGAACGAGCAGTACTTC.